A selection of T cell receptor beta chains follows, all from one sample in a study of CD8 T cells in Susac syndrome. A single record per CDR3 protein comes from TCRdb applying MiXCR to the immunoSEQ multiplex PCR reads. The sample holds 150,000 or so distinct CDR3 sequences; roughly 95% are singletons and the top ten take 0.15% to 0.2%. Sequenced input: CD4+ T cells from PBMCs. Every receptor here comes from a human donor with Susac syndrome. Each CDR3 is given with its conserved first and last residue. A D gene is named only where the DNA matches it firmly. The listing skips clone size in some rows; elsewhere it reads once, few, many or a size class.

clone_size: once
j_call: TRBJ2-1
d_call: TRBD1
cdr3_length: 16
v_call: TRBV3-1
cdr3_nt: TGTGCCAGCAGCCGCCGACAGGGGAGTGACTACAATGAGCAGTTCTTC
cdr3_aa: CASSRRQGSDYNEQFF

clone_size: NA
j_call: TRBJ2-7
d_call: NA
cdr3_length: 12
v_call: TRBV11-2
cdr3_nt: TGTGCCAGCAGCCAAATGGACAGCAAACAGTACTTC
cdr3_aa: CASSQMDSKQYF

clone_size: NA
j_call: TRBJ2-3
d_call: TRBD2
cdr3_length: 14
v_call: TRBV20-1
cdr3_nt: TGCAGTGCTACTAGCGGGGGGGCCACAGATACGCAGTATTTT
cdr3_aa: CSATSGGATDTQYF

clone_size: NA
j_call: TRBJ2-7
d_call: NA
cdr3_length: 16
v_call: TRBV20-1
cdr3_nt: TGCAGTGCCCACTCCATCTCCTTCGGGGAGAGCGGCGAGCAGTACTTC
cdr3_aa: CSAHSISFGESGEQYF

clone_size: NA
j_call: TRBJ2-7
d_call: NA
cdr3_length: 19
v_call: TRBV6-4
cdr3_nt: TGTGCCAGCAGTGACCGCCGTGCGTCATGGGAGGGGGCCTCCTACGAGCAGTACTTC
cdr3_aa: CASSDRRASWEGASYEQYF

clone_size: NA
j_call: TRBJ1-1
d_call: NA
cdr3_length: 15
v_call: TRBV29-1
cdr3_nt: TGCAGCGTTGAGGCGGGCATGGGGGTGGTTACTGAAGCTTTCTTT
cdr3_aa: CSVEAGMGVVTEAFF

clone_size: NA
j_call: TRBJ2-1
d_call: NA
cdr3_length: 15
v_call: TRBV7-9
cdr3_nt: TGTGCCAGCAGCCTGCGCGAGTCTCTATACAATGAGCAGTTCTTC
cdr3_aa: CASSLRESLYNEQFF

clone_size: NA
j_call: TRBJ1-5
d_call: NA
cdr3_length: 13
v_call: TRBV15
cdr3_nt: TGTGCCACCAAGGAGTATAGCAATCAGCCCCAGCATTTT
cdr3_aa: CATKEYSNQPQHF

clone_size: NA
j_call: TRBJ2-1
d_call: TRBD1
cdr3_length: 16
v_call: TRBV14
cdr3_nt: TGTGCCAGCAGCCAAGATCTAGGACAGGTGGGCAATGAGCAGTTCTTC
cdr3_aa: CASSQDLGQVGNEQFF

clone_size: NA
j_call: TRBJ1-5
d_call: TRBD1
cdr3_length: 15
v_call: TRBV19
cdr3_nt: TGTGCCAGTAGTATCGGGACAGCCAGCAATCAGCCCCAGCATTTT
cdr3_aa: CASSIGTASNQPQHF

clone_size: once
j_call: TRBJ1-1
d_call: NA
cdr3_length: 13
v_call: TRBV7-9
cdr3_nt: TGTGCCAGCAGTCCGCAGGGAGACACTGAAGCTTTCTTT
cdr3_aa: CASSPQGDTEAFF

clone_size: NA
j_call: TRBJ2-7
d_call: NA
cdr3_length: 15
v_call: TRBV9
cdr3_nt: TGTGCCAGCAGCGTAGCTGGGACACCGGTCTACGAGCAGTACTTC
cdr3_aa: CASSVAGTPVYEQYF

clone_size: NA
j_call: TRBJ1-2
d_call: NA
cdr3_length: 12
v_call: TRBV25-1
cdr3_nt: TGTGCCAGCAGTGAGACCCCCTATGGCTACACCTTC
cdr3_aa: CASSETPYGYTF

clone_size: NA
j_call: TRBJ1-4
d_call: NA
cdr3_length: 9
v_call: TRBV6-2/TRBV6-3
cdr3_nt: TGTGCCAGCGGAGGAAAACTGTTTTTT
cdr3_aa: CASGGKLFF

clone_size: NA
j_call: TRBJ2-1
d_call: NA
cdr3_length: 15
v_call: TRBV29-1
cdr3_nt: TGCAGCGTTGCGATCGCAGGTGTTTCCGCCAATGAGCAGTTCTTC
cdr3_aa: CSVAIAGVSANEQFF